This T cell receptor beta chain was recorded in a study of CD8 T cells in Susac syndrome. Study-wide points: A relatively small number of individuals underwent TCR sequencing and HLA analysis.

The CDR3 totals 16 residues. Germline CDR1 reads SGHVS; CDR2 reads FNYEAQ. The junction had 8 bases not matched to a gene; V was cut back by 4 bases and J by 5 bases. Sequencing of TCR beta covered CD8+ and CD4+ T cells obtained from blood. Negative magnetic isolation gave CD8+ and CD4+ cells; FACS enriched CD8+ TEMRA. As for this clonotype: Its antigen is still unknown.

RNA amounts of roughly 0.45 to 1 ug underwent reverse transcription with random hexamers. A multiplex approach, immunoSEQ multiplex PCR, amplified TCR beta CDR3 across 54 Vbeta and 13 Jbeta. In TCRdb, the immunoSEQ multiplex PCR reads were re-called with MiXCR into one record per CDR3 protein. The sample includes approximately 100,000 distinct CDR3 sequences, 85% to 95% of them seen just once. The source of this sequence is a human donor in good health. Sequenced sample: CD4+ T cells from PBMCs. This chain uses TRBV7-6 with TRBJ2-5, with 12 bases lining up with TRBD2. The CDR3 region has the DNA TGTGCCAGCAGCTCGACTAGCGGGAGCCCCGGGGAGACCCAGTACTTC. Translation: CASSSTSGSPGETQYF. Looking up the rest from reference TRBV7-6 and TRBJ2-5 gives the full variable domain: GAGVSQSPRYKVTKRGQDVALRCDPISGHVSLYWYRQALGQGPEFLTYFNYEAQQDKSGLPNDRFSAERPEGSISTLTIQRTEQRDSAMYRCASSSTSGSPGETQYFGPGTRLLVL.